These 24 T cell receptor beta chains were all obtained from the same sample, sequenced in a study of Graves' ophthalmopathy and Graves' hyperthyroidism (dated by TCRdb to 2016 to 2019). Instrument on record: Illumina HiSeq 2000. For repertoire sequencing, TCR beta CDR3 regions were amplified from RNA transcripts. The first round was an RT-PCR using HTBI primers with the Qiagen OneStep RT-PCR kit, and this first round was followed by a second-round multiplex PCR, then size selection and purification. The public reads were run again by TCRdb, first through fastp at Q25 and then through MiXCR, and only productive beta chains were kept. A single entry per CDR3 protein holds the most common genes and DNA from its merged rows. In this sample the table shows roughly 1.1 million distinct CDR3 sequences, 35% to 40% of which occur a single time. Approximately 12% of the sample is in the top ten clones. Material: peripheral blood or thyroid tissue (not recorded which). The origin of the receptors is an adult man with Graves' hyperthyroidism.

The rearrangement links TRBV29-1 to TRBJ1-5, with TRBD1 identical over 9 bases. The CDR3 loop spans 13 amino acids. V lost 5 bases and J lost 6; bases outside the gene matches: 5. Germline V lookup: CDR1 SQVTM, CDR2 ANQGSEA. CDR3 sequence: CSVWTGAGQPQHF. CDR3 DNA sequence: TGCAGCGTTTGGACAGGGGCAGGTCAGCCCCAGCATTTT.

The rearrangement uses TRBV5-4 and TRBJ2-7, with D perhaps TRBD2 (7 bases). The CDR3 has 16 residues. Germline lookup yields CDR1 SGHNT and CDR2 YYREEE (reference sequence). The germline V and J ends were trimmed by 4 bases and 0 bases, with 17 bases remaining between them. This CDR3 is CASSPGAGAASYEQYF. The CDR3 nucleotides read TGTGCCAGCAGCCCGGGGGCGGGGGCTGCCTCCTACGAGCAGTACTTC.

Concerning this clonotype: A much larger clone differs from this one at a single base, so this may be a read error. The V gene is TRBV19, the J gene TRBJ2-5; TRBD2 aligns across 7 bases. The V and J ends lost 9 bases and 3 bases, in that order; junction bases with no gene match: 13. The CDR3 consists of 15 residues. The V gene's germline CDR1 is LNHDA and CDR2 SQIVND (reference sequence). Here the CDR3 reads CASSHRSGAKETQYF. The CDR3 DNA reads TGTGCCAGCAGCCATCGGAGCGGGGCCAAAGAGACCCAGTACTTC.

This clonotype was counted at least ten times. The V gene is TRBV25-1, the J gene TRBJ2-7; D is perhaps TRBD1 or TRBD2 (5 bases each). Trimming pared 5 bases from V and 3 bases from J, leaving 14 bases between. CDR3 length: 14 residues. Germline V gives CDR1 MGHDK, CDR2 SYGVNS. In DNA, the CDR3 is TGTGCCAGCAGTAACCGGGACGGTTACTACGAGCAGTACTTC. Protein sequence: CASSNRDGYYEQYF.

The chain joins TRBV9 to TRBJ1-4; 7 bases are shared with TRBD1. V was clipped by 4 bases and J by 8 bases; unmatched bases: 11. CDR3 length: 15 residues. Germline assignment: CDR1 SGDLS and CDR2 YYNGEE. The CDR3 nucleotides are TGTGCCAGCAGCCTCTCGGGGGACAGATCCGAAAAACTGTTTTTT. Residues: CASSLSGDRSEKLFF. The entire variable domain, with the rest obtained from reference TRBV9 and TRBJ1-4, is as follows: DSGVTQTPKHLITATGQRVTLRCSPRSGDLSVYWYQQSLDQGLQFLIQYYNGEERAKGNILERFSAQQFPDLHSELNLSSLELGDSALYFCASSLSGDRSEKLFFGSGTQLSVL.

This chain joins TRBV29-1 and TRBJ2-5; 10 nucleotides align to TRBD1. The trim removed 4 bases at V and 5 bases at J, leaving 16 bases unmatched. CDR1 SQVTM and CDR2 ANQGSEA come from the germline V gene. The CDR3 runs 17 residues. The DNA for the CDR3 is TGCAGCGTTGTCCGGGTCGTTGCGACAGGGGGCAACGAGACCCAGTACTTC. Its protein product is CSVVRVVATGGNETQYF.

This clonotype has more than one count but fewer than ten. The chain uses TRBV12-3 or TRBV12-4 and TRBJ1-2; weak D call: TRBD1 (5 bases). V was shortened by 3 bases and J by 2 bases, with 16 bases between the two germline ends. The CDR3 has 16 amino acids. CDR3 amino acids: CASSLFGGVENYGYTF. CDR3 DNA: TGTGCCAGCAGTTTGTTTGGAGGGGTGGAGAACTATGGCTACACCTTC.

The gene calls are TRBV5-4 and TRBJ2-7; 7 bases fit TRBD1. Germline V gene lookup returns CDR1 SGHNT and CDR2 YYREEE (reference sequence). Losses at the gene ends were 9 bases for V and 3 bases for J; bases not matched to a gene: 9. This CDR3 spans 13 amino acids. The CDR3 sequence: CAIETGSNYEQYF. The CDR3 nucleotides read TGTGCCATCGAGACAGGGAGCAACTACGAGCAGTACTTC.

This chain links TRBV19 with TRBJ2-2; D is undetermined. The CDR3 length is 12 residues. CDR1 is LNHDA, CDR2 SQIVND, per germline (reference sequence). Trimming shortened V by 7 bases and J by 1 base, and 4 bases separated the two germline ends. The CDR3 region has the DNA TGTGCCAGTAATAAGAACACCGGGGAGCTGTTTTTT. This encodes CASNKNTGELFF.

This clonotype was seen a few times. The genes are TRBV7-2 and TRBJ1-6, with D maybe TRBD1 (6 bases). CDR3 length: 15 amino acids. Germline V gene data show CDR1 as SGHTA and CDR2 as FQGNSA. V was shortened by 5 bases and J by 9 bases, with 17 bases between the two germline ends. The CDR3 nucleotides read TGTGCCAGCAGCCTCAGGCCGGGGGCGCGTTCACCCCTCCACTTT. Protein: CASSLRPGARSPLHF.

This sequence joins TRBV9 and TRBJ1-5; TRBD1 aligns across 7 bases. V gave up 8 bases and J gave up 4 bases; unmatched junction bases: 18. Per germline, CDR1 SGDLS and CDR2 YYNGEE. CDR3 length equals 17 residues. CDR3 DNA sequence: TGTGCCAGTTCCCGAGGGGGCACAGTTGGCGTTAATCAGCCCCAGCATTTT. It yields the protein CASSRGGTVGVNQPQHF.

This clonotype occurred a few times. The V call is TRBV5-6, the J call TRBJ2-5; D is perhaps TRBD2 (6 bases). V gave up 2 bases and J gave up 5 bases, with 22 bases separating them. In germline, CDR1 is SGHDT, CDR2 YYEEEE. CDR3 size: 17 residues. CDR3 DNA: TGTGCCAGCAGCTTTCCGGTTGGGATAGCGGCGGGGGAGACCCAGTACTTC. Translated, it gives CASSFPVGIAAGETQYF.

The sample holds many counts of this clonotype. The genes are TRBV29-1 and TRBJ2-7; 11 positions match TRBD1. Germline assignment: CDR1 SQVTM and CDR2 ANQGSEA. V was pared by 4 bases and J by 5 bases, with 7 bases of the junction left unmatched. The CDR3 sequence is 14 residues long. The CDR3: CSVVGGTGGNEQYF. CDR3 DNA: TGCAGCGTTGTAGGAGGGACAGGGGGAAACGAGCAGTACTTC.

A word on this clonotype: The junction does not match germline at one end; this may be a read error. The chain recombines TRBV10-3 with TRBJ2-2; TRBD2 aligns across 9 bases. The CDR3 length is 17 residues. Germline V gene data show CDR1 as ENHRY and CDR2 as SYGVKD. The CDR3 is CASSEFGVAGVTGELFF. The CDR3, as DNA: TGTGCCAGCAGTGAGTTTGGGGTAGCGGGAGTCACCGGGGAGCTGTTTTTT.

In DNA form, the CDR3 reads TGTGCCAGCACGGTCGACGCCTCCTACGAGCAGTACTTC. It is translated as CASTVDASYEQYF. The V call is TRBV6-1, the J call TRBJ2-7; D uncertain. V gave up 7 bases and J gave up 0 bases, with 10 bases separating them. CDR3 length: 13 amino acids. The germline gives CDR1 MNHNS, CDR2 SASEGT.

This clonotype appeared many times. The chain uses TRBV5-1 and TRBJ2-7; 8 bases line up with TRBD1. The germline V gene has CDR1 SGHRS and CDR2 YFSETQ. The CDR3 covers 13 residues. V was pared by 2 bases and J by 6 bases, with 4 bases of the junction left unmatched. CDR3 loop: CASSLGTGIEQYF. CDR3 sequence (DNA): TGCGCCAGCAGCTTAGGGACAGGAATCGAGCAGTACTTC.

Many counts were recorded for this clonotype. The gene calls are TRBV6-5 and TRBJ2-7; tentatively, D is TRBD1 (5 bases). The CDR3 has 14 residues. The V end lost 4 bases, the J end lost 6 bases, and 16 bases lay between the germline ends. Germline values: CDR1 MNHEY, CDR2 SVGAGI. CDR3 DNA: TGTGCCAGCAGTTCCCCCAGCCAGGGAAGCGAGCAGTACTTC. This gives the protein CASSSPSQGSEQYF.

Comments on this clonotype: Mismatch with germline at one junction end may stem from a read error. The V gene is TRBV7-9, the J gene TRBJ2-6; TRBD1 agrees at 7 bases. In germline, CDR1 is SEHNR, CDR2 FQNEAQ (reference sequence). The CDR3 loop spans 20 amino acids. CDR3 coding DNA: TGTGCCAGCAGCCAAGATTTGCCGGGACAGCGGTACTCTGGGGCCAACGCCCTGACTTTC. Translation: CASSQDLPGQRYSGANALTF.

The V gene is TRBV10-3, the J gene TRBJ2-7; 8 positions agree with TRBD1. The CDR3 is made up of 14 amino acids. Germline CDR1 ENHRY, CDR2 SYGVKD. The V segment lost 3 bases and the J segment 5 bases; nucleotides outside the gene matches: 6. The CDR3 nucleotides read TGTGCCATCAGTGACCAGGGGGCCTCAAACGAGCAGTACTTC. This encodes CAISDQGASNEQYF.

The V call is TRBV19, the J call TRBJ1-5, with 9 bases that match TRBD1. V trimming: 2 bases; J trimming: 1 base; junction bases outside the gene matches: 9. This CDR3 region has 18 residues. Germline V CDR1 and CDR2: LNHDA, SQIVND (reference sequence). The CDR3 loop is CASSIRGQGGESNQPQHF. CDR3 nucleotides: TGTGCCAGTAGTATACGGGGACAGGGAGGTGAGAGCAATCAGCCCCAGCATTTT.

The gene calls are TRBV7-9 and TRBJ2-7; 11 bases agree with TRBD2. Per germline, CDR1 SEHNR and CDR2 FQNEAQ (reference sequence). The CDR3 runs 15 residues. With 5 bases clipped from V and 2 bases from J, the junction kept 5 bases outside the gene matches. The CDR3 region is CASSETSGDAYEQYF. CDR3 coding DNA: TGTGCCAGCAGCGAGACTAGCGGGGATGCCTACGAGCAGTACTTC.

This clonotype came up a few times. The rearrangement uses TRBV4-3 and TRBJ2-7; 11 bases are a match to TRBD2. The CDR3 sequence is 17 residues long. The V and J ends lost 4 bases and 2 bases, in that order; junction bases with no gene match: 10. Germline V CDR1 and CDR2: LGHNA, YSLEER. CDR3 nucleotides: TGCGCCAGCAGCCGCGACGAGGGACTAGCGGAGCCCTACGAGCAGTACTTC. Translated, it gives CASSRDEGLAEPYEQYF.

The chain links TRBV7-9 to TRBJ2-6; a weak D match, TRBD1 (6 bases). The V gene's germline CDR1 is SEHNR and CDR2 FQNEAQ (reference sequence). V was pared by 5 bases and J by 4 bases, with 12 bases between. CDR3 length equals 15 residues. The CDR3 here is CASSRGQAGANVLTF. The DNA for the CDR3 is TGTGCCAGCAGCCGGGGACAAGCCGGGGCCAACGTCCTGACTTTC.

Of note for this clonotype: One base away lies a much larger clone, so this may be a sequencing read error. The rearrangement links TRBV5-5 to TRBJ2-5, with 7 bases lining up with TRBD1. The CDR3 extends over 14 amino acids. Per germline, CDR1 SGHKS and CDR2 YYEKEE (reference sequence). V shed 4 bases and J 2 bases; nucleotides not matched to a gene: 5. The CDR3 loop reads CASSKTTGQETQYF. CDR3 coding DNA: TGTGCCAGCAGCAAGACGACAGGGCAAGAGACCCAGTACTTC. The whole variable domain, filled in from reference TRBV5-5 and TRBJ2-5, reads DAGVTQSPTHLIKTRGQQVTLRCSPISGHKSVSWYQQVLGQGPQFIFQYYEKEERGRGNFPDRFSARQFPNYSSELNVNALLLGDSALYLCASSKTTGQETQYFGPGTRLLVL.